This T cell receptor beta chain was identified during a study of memory CD8 T cells in hepatitis C reinfection. As for the study in general: Late or post reinfection samples were taken 12 to 24 weeks after detection.

Only in-frame clones appear in the TCRdb table, and some are missing; sequencing was by immunoSEQ multiplex PCR. The table has a few thousand clones, roughly 86% seen once; the top ten hold approximately 27%. Time point in this sample: late/post reinfection, 12 to 24 weeks after detection. TCR sequencing was done directly ex vivo on sorted cells, without expansion in vitro. Donors were people who inject drugs in the Montreal HEPCO cohort. The source is a man between 50 and 59 years old with hepatitis C virus infection. The sequenced sample consisted of naive CD8+ T cells sorted from blood.

CDR3 sequence reads: CASSLKGVLAYEQYF. For the CDR3, the DNA is TGTGCCAGCAGCTTAAAGGGGGTTCTTGCCTACGAGCAGTACTTC. The J gene is TRBJ2-7, the V gene TRBV11-2; D is possibly TRBD1 (6 bases). Germline V gene data show CDR1 as SGHAT and CDR2 as FQNNGV. The CDR3 contains 15 residues. The V end lost 2 bases, the J end lost 2 bases, and 13 bases lay between the germline ends.